This paragraph reports one T cell receptor (beta chain). No antigen is known for it. No qualities accompany the bases; no much larger clone lies one base away. V is cut by 0 bases and J by 12 bases, and the space between the germline ends is 15 bases. In the germline V gene, CDR1 corresponds to SGDLS and CDR2 to YYNGEE. The CDR3 holds 14 amino acids from the cysteine to the phenylalanine. Kept here is only the CDR3 DNA, which spans 42 bases and is read in frame from base 1. In the prospective study, participants were about 18 to 100 years old, resided in about 25 geographic areas of the United States, and were enrolled through a virtual design. In the prospective study, participants were assigned to cohorts based on the clinical history participants reported in a screening survey and a study questionnaire. Recovered participants in ImmuneRACE Cohort 3 were defined as having two consecutive negative NP/OP PCR tests, clearance from a healthcare professional, or resolution of symptoms. Mobile phlebotomists in the prospective study collected whole blood, serum and a nasopharyngeal or oropharyngeal swab from every participant. Additional blood draws and questionnaires over an approximately 2-month period could optionally be provided by prospective study participants. Before DNA extraction, prospective study blood samples were shipped either frozen or at room temperature.

TCRbeta CDR3 regions were amplified from genomic DNA using the immunoSEQ Assay, a bias-controlled multiplex PCR. Per the original workflow: The number of nucleated cells in each sample was estimated by amplification of reference gene primers within the assay. To quantify the absolute abundance of each unique TCRbeta CDR3 rearrangement, sequence reads were collapsed and filtered. For each sample, productive Simpson clonality was calculated by taking the square root of Simpson's diversity index across productive rearrangements. What TCRdb holds here is the immuneACCESS table cut down to in-frame rearrangements. Part of the clones is not present; checked against another copy, under half of the missing clones reflect an unresolved V gene, and the others are unexplained. D and trimming were read from the DNA, whereas the V and J calls and clone size are those reported in that table. Recorded for this sample are more than 400,000 clones; 90% of them occurred a single time. More than 0.55% of the sample is taken by the ten largest.

This sample is drawn from a study of blood T cell repertoires in COVID-19 (dated by TCRdb to 2018 to 2020). For context, the study as a whole: Samples from collaborators originated in the United States, Italy and Spain and spanned both the acute and convalescent phases of COVID-19. The sample metadata nearly always contained a de-identified subject ID, COVID-19 status, age in years and sex. The repertoires were made available in a free public database intended to serve as a resource for research on the immune response to SARS-CoV-2. Where available, HLA class I and class II types were obtained from metadata supplied by the sample provider rather than from assay-based typing. The prospective study material was composed of cDNA or gDNA derived from T cells, B-cell-depleted T cells, or PBMCs. The samples were drawn from two sources: the first 160 participants of the ongoing ImmuneRACE study, and over 1,000 subjects contributed by 6 global collaborators. The dataset comprised deeply sampled blood TCRbeta repertoires from subjects exposed to, actively infected with, or recovered from COVID-19. Overall results and qualifications from the work: The quantity of clinical and demographic metadata differed by source and by participant and was supplied without curation.

This chain joins TRBV9 to TRBJ1-4, with a weak D call of TRBD1 (5 bases match). Sequencing used PBMCs or T cells enriched from blood (not recorded which). This clonotype was sampled from a young man who had recovered from COVID-19. The sequence in DNA is TGTGCCAGCAGCGTAGAGATCGGGGGGGACGAACTGTTTTTT. It is translated as CASSVEIGGDELFF.